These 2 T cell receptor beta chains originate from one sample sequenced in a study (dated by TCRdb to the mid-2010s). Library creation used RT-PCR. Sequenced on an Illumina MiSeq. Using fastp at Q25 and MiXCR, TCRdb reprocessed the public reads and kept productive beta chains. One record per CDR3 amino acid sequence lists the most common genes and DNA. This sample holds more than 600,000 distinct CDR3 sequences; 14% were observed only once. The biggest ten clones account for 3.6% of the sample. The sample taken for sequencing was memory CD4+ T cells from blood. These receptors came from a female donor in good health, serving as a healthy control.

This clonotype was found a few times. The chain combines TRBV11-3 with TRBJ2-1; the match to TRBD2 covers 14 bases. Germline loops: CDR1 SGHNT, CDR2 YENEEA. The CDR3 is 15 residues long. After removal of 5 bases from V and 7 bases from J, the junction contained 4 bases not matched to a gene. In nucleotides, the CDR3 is TGTGCCAGCAGCACCGGGACTAGCGGGAGAAATGAGCAGTTCTTC. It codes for CASSTGTSGRNEQFF.

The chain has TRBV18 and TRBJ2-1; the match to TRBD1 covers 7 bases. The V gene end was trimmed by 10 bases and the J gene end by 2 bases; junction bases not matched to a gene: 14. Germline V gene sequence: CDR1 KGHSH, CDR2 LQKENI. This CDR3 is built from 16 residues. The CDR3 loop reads CATHPGGRGTYNEQFF. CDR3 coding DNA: TGTGCCACGCACCCAGGAGGCAGGGGGACCTACAATGAGCAGTTCTTC.